The rows below give T cell receptor beta chains drawn from one sample of a study of blood T cells in healthy people across ages. TCRdb reprocessed the 5' RACE reads via MiXCR and lists one record per CDR3 protein. The table has approximately 880,000 distinct CDR3 sequences, about 44% seen once; the top ten hold roughly an eighth. Source material: blood. These receptors came from a man between 25 and 39 years old in good health. CDR3s include the opening cysteine and the closing phenylalanine or tryptophan.

j_call v_call cdr3_aa
TRBJ2-7 TRBV7-2 CASSLDLSGAMYEQYF
TRBJ1-5 TRBV27 CASSPMGDGPQHF
TRBJ2-1 TRBV9 CASSVGAASGGWNEQFF
TRBJ1-5 TRBV7-2 CASSLLQGTQPQHF
TRBJ2-4 TRBV29-1 CSVGQRGDIQYF
TRBJ2-1 TRBV6-2/TRBV6-3 CASTSDGSSYNEQFF
TRBJ1-4 TRBV20-1 CSARYGGYINEKLFF
TRBJ1-5 TRBV28 CASGETGREQPQHF
TRBJ2-1 TRBV12-3/TRBV12-4 CASGGVAVNPYEQFF
TRBJ1-2 TRBV4-1 CASSQAEDLLYGYTF
TRBJ2-1 TRBV29-1 CSVLGSYNEQFF
TRBJ1-5 TRBV28 CASRPEGQVSNQPQHF
TRBJ1-3 TRBV10-3 CAISEGQPSSGNTIYF
TRBJ1-6 TRBV2 CASSLGQAISNSPLHF
TRBJ2-7 TRBV28 CASTILGSEQYF
TRBJ2-1 TRBV28 CASSFPQGGGEQFF
TRBJ2-7 TRBV12-3/TRBV12-4 CASRWDSSYEQYF
TRBJ1-2 TRBV28 CASIGGGYGYTF
TRBJ2-7 TRBV11-2 CASSLDRQGRSKSYEQYF
TRBJ2-5 TRBV4-1 CASSQSFGGNEETQYF
NA TRBV20-1 CSARWEGNEQYF
TRBJ2-5 TRBV29-1 CSVGTGASPFSQYF
TRBJ2-1 TRBV11-2 CASSLERGPYNEQFF
TRBJ2-7 TRBV27 CASSPLGRGIFSEQYF
TRBJ2-3 TRBV5-1 CASSGTSGGAYITDTQYF
TRBJ2-1 TRBV20-1 CSASSGQRGSEQFF
TRBJ2-1 TRBV24-1 CATSDVGSNNEQFF
TRBJ2-4 TRBV12-3/TRBV12-4 CASTLTGGGGNIQYF
TRBJ1-1 TRBV4-2 CASSYRVVADEAFF
TRBJ1-6 TRBV3-1 CASSRSTGASSYNSPLHF
TRBJ2-7 TRBV7-8 CASSLESKYEQYF
TRBJ1-1 TRBV28 CASRPKGTEAFF
TRBJ2-1 TRBV5-1 CASSFSENNEQFF
TRBJ1-2 TRBV9 CASSVGTVPNYGYTF
TRBJ2-7 TRBV7-9 CASSSEDSGYYEQYF
TRBJ2-7 TRBV12-3/TRBV12-4 CASSLSGLHYEQYF
TRBJ1-1 TRBV3-1 CASSQIRARSTEAFF
TRBJ1-2 TRBV3-1 CASSPATGTFYGYTF
TRBJ1-3 TRBV9 CASSVDPDGNTIYF
TRBJ2-2 TRBV28 CASSSRQGRGGELFF
TRBJ2-7 TRBV12-3/TRBV12-4 CASRPGGGRTYEQYF
TRBJ2-7 TRBV7-2 CASSLIGGTTYEQYF
NA TRBV9 CASSVDPGDGGYEQYF
TRBJ2-5 TRBV29-1 CSVEEADLQNEQYF
TRBJ2-7 TRBV2 CASSDVGGSSYEQYF
TRBJ2-3 TRBV11-2 CASSQTSGGTTQYF
TRBJ1-1 TRBV7-3 CASSSGGNTEAFF
TRBJ2-5 TRBV5-4 CASMRTGGVKTQYF
TRBJ1-4 TRBV3-1 CASSDDRTNEKLFF
TRBJ2-3 TRBV27 CASSPLAGQRGTDTQYF
TRBJ1-2 TRBV9 CASRMGQGSYSYTF
TRBJ1-1 TRBV29-1 CSVAPRGGNTEAFF
TRBJ1-2 TRBV12-3/TRBV12-4 CASTVLGDYGYTF